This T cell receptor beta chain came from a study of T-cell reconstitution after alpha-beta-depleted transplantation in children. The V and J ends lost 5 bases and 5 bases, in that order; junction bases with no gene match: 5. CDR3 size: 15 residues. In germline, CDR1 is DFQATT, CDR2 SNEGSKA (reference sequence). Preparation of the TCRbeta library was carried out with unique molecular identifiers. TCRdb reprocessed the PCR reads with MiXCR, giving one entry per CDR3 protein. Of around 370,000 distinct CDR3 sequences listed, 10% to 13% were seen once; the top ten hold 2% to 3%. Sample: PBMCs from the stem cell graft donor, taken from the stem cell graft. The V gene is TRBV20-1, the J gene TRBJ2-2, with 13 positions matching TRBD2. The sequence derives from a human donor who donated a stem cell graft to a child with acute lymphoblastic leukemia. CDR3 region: CSASGLAGETGELFF. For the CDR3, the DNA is TGCAGTGCTTCCGGACTAGCGGGAGAGACCGGGGAGCTGTTTTTT.